This TCR beta chain appears in the sequencing data of a study of blood T cell repertoires in COVID-19 (dated by TCRdb to 2020 to 2022). Regarding the study in general: Samples covering the acute and convalescent phases of COVID-19 were provided by collaborators in the United States, Italy and Spain. The prospective study material was composed of cDNA or gDNA derived from T cells, B-cell-depleted T cells, or PBMCs. The dataset comprised deeply sampled blood TCRbeta repertoires from subjects exposed to, actively infected with, or recovered from COVID-19. The repertoires were released in a freely available public database meant as a resource for research on the immune response to SARS-CoV-2. Samples were obtained from the ongoing ImmuneRACE study (first 160 participants) and from some 1,300 subjects provided by 6 global collaborators. The sample metadata nearly always contained a de-identified subject ID, COVID-19 status, age in years and sex. Where available, HLA class I and class II types were taken from metadata supplied by the sample provider and were not determined by assay-based typing.

The immunoSEQ Assay, a bias-controlled multiplex PCR, was used to amplify TCRbeta CDR3 regions from genomic DNA. In the source study's methods: The number of nucleated cells in each sample was estimated by amplification of reference gene primers within the assay. To quantify the absolute abundance of each unique TCRbeta CDR3 rearrangement, sequence reads were collapsed and filtered. For each sample, productive Simpson clonality was calculated by taking the square root of Simpson's diversity index across productive rearrangements. TCRdb stores this immuneACCESS table with in-frame sequences only. Part of the clones is absent; in the studies checked, under half of the shortfall reflects unresolved V genes, and no reason is known for the rest. V, J and clone size reflect that table, while D and trimming were determined from the DNA. This sample has over 250,000 clones in its table, and roughly 89% of those were observed once. The ten top clones hold about 2% of the sample.

In regard to this clone: Its antigen is unknown. No base quality information exists; no much larger clone differs at one position.

Germline trimming amounts to 0 bases on V and 0 bases on J, with 3 as the count of junction bases outside the gene matches. The germline V gene gives CDR1 as MNHEY and CDR2 as SVGAGI. From its cysteine to its phenylalanine, the CDR3 spans 16 amino acids. This entry keeps only the CDR3 DNA: 48 bases, framed from base 1. Overall results and qualifications from the work: How much clinical and demographic metadata was included differed by source and by participant, and the metadata was provided uncurated.

In the prospective study, participants were about 18 to 100 years old, resided in about 25 geographic areas of the United States, and were enrolled through a virtual design. To assign participants to cohorts, the prospective study relied on clinical history that participants themselves reported in a screening survey and a study questionnaire. Recovered participants in ImmuneRACE Cohort 3 were defined by two consecutive negative NP/OP PCR tests, clearance by a healthcare professional, or resolution of symptoms. In the prospective study, mobile phlebotomists collected whole blood, serum and a nasopharyngeal or oropharyngeal swab from each participant. Participants in the prospective study had the option to provide additional blood draws and questionnaires over an approximately two-month period. Before DNA extraction, prospective study blood samples were shipped either frozen or at room temperature.

The source of this sequence is a woman aged 55-70 years who had recovered from COVID-19. Sequenced input: PBMCs or T cells enriched from blood (not recorded which). Recombination connected TRBV6-5 to TRBJ2-3, and 7 junction bases match TRBD2. The sequenced DNA: TGTGCCAGCAGTTACTCGATGGGGGGGAGCACAGATACGCAGTATTTT. This encodes CASSYSMGGSTDTQYF.